This TCR beta chain was sequenced during a study of cytomegalovirus exposure and HLA in healthy donors. With 60 Vbeta and 13 Jbeta primers, the PCR was carried out. The table came from immunoSEQ multiplex PCR; TCRdb's copy has only in-frame clones and leaves some out. The data show around 100,000 clones, with 6% to 9% seen just once and roughly 2% held by the top ten. General study findings and limits: Certain sequence variants were highly shared and formed a cluster, and this cluster was likely a sequencing artifact. Later on, a genetic analysis was performed. It linked a missense variant in DCLRE1C with V- and J-gene trimming of TCR beta. Analysis performed later found under 20,000 TCR beta sequences associated with HLA alleles at 0.05 false discovery rate.

As to this clone: The target antigen is unknown.

The CDR3 runs 13 residues. Looked up from germline, CDR1 is LNHDA and CDR2 is SQIVND (reference sequence). V lost 9 bases, J lost 6 bases, and 14 bases lay in between. The clonotype originates from a man aged 45-65 years in good health and CMV-seronegative. The J gene is TRBJ1-4, the V gene TRBV19; D gene uncertain. Sequencing was done on a sample of PBMCs. The CDR3: CASQAGFHEKLFF. The CDR3 DNA sequence: TGTGCCAGCCAGGCGGGTTTCCATGAAAAACTGTTTTTT.